Following are 11 T cell receptor beta chains from one sample sequenced in a study of CD8+ T cells in alopecia areata. Treatment noted: oral pan-JAK inhibitor, 5-10 mg twice daily. The authors extracted RNA and reverse transcribed it into cDNA as the sequencing template. Only in-frame clones appear in the TCRdb table, and some are missing; sequencing was by immunoSEQ multiplex PCR. This repertoire shows 200,000 to 250,000 clones, 66% found once; its top ten account for 1.2%. The starting material was CD4+ T cells sorted from blood, obtained at week 44, from a patient treated with tofacitinib. The receptors here all came from a human donor with alopecia areata.

In its sample, this clone was seen many times. The V gene is TRBV6-6, the J gene TRBJ1-5; D is ambiguous. There are 13 residues in the CDR3. Germline CDR1 MNHNY, CDR2 SVGAGI (reference sequence). V was clipped by 5 bases and J by 3 bases, with 8 bases between them. The CDR3 DNA follows: TGTGCCAGCAGTCTCCTTGACAATCAGCCCCAGCATTTT. It translates to CASSLLDNQPQHF.

This chain uses TRBV28 with TRBJ2-5; either TRBD1 or TRBD2 may fit D (6 bases each). Trimming stripped 10 bases from V and 5 bases from J, with 11 bases between. CDR3 length equals 11 residues. In germline, CDR1 is MDHEN, CDR2 SYDVKM. CDR3 nucleotide sequence: TGTGCCACCAGGGGACTTGAGACCCAGTACTTC. Amino acid sequence: CATRGLETQYF.

The chain joins TRBV2 to TRBJ1-2; 9 bases map to TRBD1. The trim removed 6 bases at V and 6 bases at J, leaving 5 bases unmatched. CDR1 SNHLY and CDR2 FYNNEI come from the germline V gene. The CDR3 sequence is 13 residues long. This CDR3 is CASRAGTGNGYTF. The DNA of the CDR3 is TGTGCCAGCAGAGCCGGGACAGGGAATGGCTACACCTTC.

The J gene is TRBJ2-5, the V gene TRBV29-1, with D perhaps being TRBD1 or TRBD2 (5 bases each). The tail of the sequence fits TRBJ2-7 better, so the J call may be wrong. Looked up from germline, CDR1 is SQVTM and CDR2 is ANQGSEA. The CDR3 consists of 11 residues. The CDR3 is CSWGYPYEQYF. In nucleotides, the CDR3 is TGCAGCTGGGGGTACCCCTACGAGCAGTACTTC.

In its sample, this clone was seen a few times. For the CDR3, the DNA is TGTGCCAGCAGTTCCCAGACAGGGAACGGAAACACCATATATTTT. This gives the protein CASSSQTGNGNTIYF. The chain links TRBV28 to TRBJ1-3, with TRBD1 identical over 7 bases. This CDR3 spans 15 amino acids. From germline, CDR1 is MDHEN and CDR2 SYDVKM. Germline trimming cut 4 bases from V and 4 bases from J; bases unmatched to any gene: 7.

The rearrangement links TRBV6-5 to TRBJ2-2; no clear D. Germline V gives CDR1 MNHEY, CDR2 SVGAGI. The CDR3 is 12 amino acids. The V gene lost 2 bases and the J gene lost 8 bases, with 6 bases spanning the gap. CDR3 nucleotides: TGTGCCAGCAGTTACGAGTTGGGGGAGCTGTTTTTT. Its protein product is CASSYELGELFF.

This rearrangement joins TRBV30 to TRBJ2-1; maybe TRBD2 (5 bases). V was trimmed by 3 bases and J by 3 bases, leaving 6 bases between them. Germline-derived CDR1 and CDR2 are GTSNPN and SVGIG (reference sequence). The CDR3 extends over 12 amino acids. The DNA for the CDR3 is TGTGCCTGGAGGGCGGGCTACAATGAGCAGTTCTTC. Its translation is CAWRAGYNEQFF.

The chain carries TRBV20-1 and TRBJ1-1; D uncertain. The CDR3 has 9 residues. Germline CDR1 DFQATT, CDR2 SNEGSKA (reference sequence). V lost 3 bases, J lost 11 bases, and 7 bases lay in between. The CDR3 sequence: CSASSTAFF. The CDR3 DNA reads TGCAGTGCTAGCAGTACGGCTTTCTTT.

CDR3 coding DNA: TGTGCCAGCGTGGGACAGCTATACACTGAAGCTTTCTTT. This encodes CASVGQLYTEAFF. The chain combines TRBV25-1 with TRBJ1-1, with 7 bases that match TRBD1. The V and J ends lost 8 bases and 3 bases, in that order; junction bases with no gene match: 6. The CDR3 extends over 13 amino acids. Germline V lookup: CDR1 MGHDK, CDR2 SYGVNS.

This chain joins TRBV7-6 and TRBJ2-1; 11 bases align to TRBD2. CDR1 is SGHVS, CDR2 FNYEAQ, per germline. V lost 5 bases and J lost 9; bases outside the gene matches: 9. The CDR3 length is 15 residues. CDR3 nucleotides: TGTGCCAGCAGCCCCATGGTAGCGGGGGGGCGTGAGCAGTTCTTC. Amino acids: CASSPMVAGGREQFF.

This chain uses TRBV7-2 with TRBJ2-7; tentative D call: TRBD2 (6 bases). The germline gives CDR1 SGHTA, CDR2 FQGNSA. This CDR3 spans 14 amino acids. V lost 1 base and J 3 bases, leaving 10 bases between the germline ends. The CDR3 sequence is CASSLGSSVYEQYF. The DNA of the CDR3 is TGTGCCAGCAGCTTAGGATCTAGCGTCTACGAGCAGTACTTC.